The 15 T cell receptor beta chains given below trace back to one sample, sequenced in a study of T cell changes during pregnancy in multiple sclerosis. This table comes from immunoSEQ multiplex PCR, and its TCRdb copy is limited to in-frame clones, with some not included. There are about 80,000 clones in the sample; around 90% occur only once, and less than 3% lies in the top ten. The input for sequencing was peripheral blood, taken before pregnancy. These receptors all stem from a female donor with multiple sclerosis, enrolled in a pregnancy study.

V usage is TRBV7-6 and J usage is TRBJ2-1; 8 bases fit TRBD1. Germline assignment: CDR1 SGHVS and CDR2 FNYEAQ. The CDR3 runs 18 residues. Trimming at V came to 2 bases and at J to 5 bases, leaving 14 bases not matched to a gene. The CDR3 nucleotides are TGTGCCAGCAGCTTAAACCCGGCCCCGGGACAGGTCCACAATGAGCAGTTCTTC. This gives the protein CASSLNPAPGQVHNEQFF.

The chain has TRBV9 and TRBJ1-2; TRBD1 matches 12 bases. Trimming cost V 3 bases and J 7 bases; bases outside gene matches: 10. From germline, CDR1 is SGDLS and CDR2 YYNGEE. The CDR3 runs 16 residues. This chain's CDR3 is CASSADAWDRGLGYTF. CDR3 nucleotide sequence: TGTGCCAGCAGCGCGGATGCCTGGGACAGGGGGCTTGGCTACACCTTC.

The CDR3 here is CARGPGQGAAFF. The CDR3 coding sequence is TGTGCCAGGGGACCGGGACAGGGGGCGGCTTTCTTT. The gene calls are TRBV2 and TRBJ1-1; TRBD1 matches 12 bases. Germline CDR1 is SNHLY and CDR2 is FYNNEI. CDR3 length: 12 residues. Losses at the gene ends were 9 bases for V and 11 bases for J; bases not matched to a gene: 7.

About this clone itself: Other DNA sequences in the sample encode the same CDR3. The V gene is TRBV28, the J gene TRBJ2-3; maybe TRBD2 (5 bases). Per the germline V gene, CDR1 is MDHEN and CDR2 is SYDVKM. Trimming stripped 2 bases from V and 0 bases from J, with 6 bases between. This CDR3 is 14 amino acids long. The CDR3: CASSLAGSTDTQYF. In nucleotides, the CDR3 is TGTGCCAGCAGTTTAGCGGGTAGCACAGATACGCAGTATTTT.

The chain links TRBV6-1 to TRBJ2-3; maybe TRBD1 (5 bases). V was clipped by 6 bases and J by 2 bases, with 15 bases between them. The CDR3 covers 15 residues. CDR1 and CDR2 from the germline V gene are MNHNS and SASEGT. The CDR3 DNA sequence: TGTGCCAGCAGACCGGACAACCTTCACACAGATACGCAGTATTTT. Translation gives CASRPDNLHTDTQYF.

The rearrangement links TRBV7-9 to TRBJ1-2, with D perhaps matching TRBD1 (5 bases). CDR3 length: 12 residues. CDR1 is SEHNR, CDR2 FQNEAQ, per germline (reference sequence). V was cut by 1 base and J by 5 bases, with 5 bases left in between. The CDR3 coding sequence is TGTGCCAGCAGCTTAGGGACATATGGCTACACCTTC. Residues: CASSLGTYGYTF.

V usage is TRBV13 and J usage is TRBJ1-2; weak D call: TRBD1 (5 bases). The V end lost 0 bases, the J end lost 5 bases, and 7 bases lay between the germline ends. This CDR3 has 13 amino acids. CDR1 and CDR2 from the germline V gene are PRHDT and FYEKMQ (reference sequence). The CDR3 bases are TGTGCCAGCAGCTTAGGACAGGAGTATGGCTACACCTTC. Its protein is CASSLGQEYGYTF.

This rearrangement joins TRBV7-6 to TRBJ2-2; 7 nucleotides agree with TRBD2. The CDR3 covers 15 residues. The junction had 7 bases not matched to a gene; V was cut back by 5 bases and J by 4 bases. The germline V gene has CDR1 SGHVS and CDR2 FNYEAQ. The CDR3 DNA sequence: TGTGCCAGCAGCCCTAGCGGAAGGGGCACCGGGGAGCTGTTTTTT. Translating it yields CASSPSGRGTGELFF.

The J gene is TRBJ1-5, the V gene TRBV2; D may be TRBD1 (5 bases). With 6 bases removed from V and 4 bases from J, the gap between germline ends came to 22 bases. This CDR3 has 17 amino acids. In germline, CDR1 is SNHLY, CDR2 FYNNEI. CDR3 region: CASSARGGATTNQPQHF. CDR3 coding DNA: TGTGCCAGCAGCGCTCGAGGAGGGGCCACAACAAATCAGCCCCAGCATTTT.

This clone was counted only a few times. V is TRBV28 and J is TRBJ2-5; D is possibly TRBD1 (6 bases). Germline V lookup: CDR1 MDHEN, CDR2 SYDVKM. Trimming stripped 6 bases from V and 1 base from J, with 15 bases between. CDR3 length: 15 residues. The CDR3 DNA reads TGTGCCAGCAGGGGGATACAGGGTACCCAAGAGACCCAGTACTTC. Its translation is CASRGIQGTQETQYF.

Here the CDR3 DNA reads TGTGCCAGCAGTGACGGCTCAGGGGGGAACAATGAGCAGTTCTTC. Its translation: CASSDGSGGNNEQFF. The V and J genes are TRBV6-4 and TRBJ2-1; perhaps TRBD1 as D (7 bases). The germline CDR1 and CDR2 sequences are MRHNA and SNTAGT. The CDR3 spans 15 residues. Trimming stripped 2 bases from V and 5 bases from J, with 13 bases between.

Regarding this clone: The sample contains more than one DNA sequence encoding this CDR3. The chain links TRBV28 to TRBJ1-4; TRBD1 matches 7 bases. Germline lookup yields CDR1 MDHEN and CDR2 SYDVKM. CDR3 length: 14 amino acids. The V segment lost 5 bases and the J segment 2 bases; nucleotides outside the gene matches: 2. The CDR3 sequence is CASSQQGTNEKLFF. For the CDR3, the DNA is TGTGCCAGCAGTCAACAGGGGACTAATGAAAAACTGTTTTTT.

This clone was seen a handful of times. The chain links TRBV6-5 to TRBJ2-7; weak D call: TRBD2 (5 bases). CDR1 is MNHEY, CDR2 SVGAGI, per germline. V shed 4 bases and J shed 5 bases, with 15 bases lying between them. The CDR3 has 14 amino acids. The CDR3 region has the DNA TGTGCCAGCAGTTCTCGGGGTGATACCCACGAGCAGTACTTC. This sequence encodes CASSSRGDTHEQYF.

The sample holds one count of this clone. This rearrangement joins TRBV4-1 to TRBJ1-2; TRBD1 might be the D (6 bases). This CDR3 has 18 amino acids. V lost 3 bases and J 2 bases, leaving 22 bases between the germline ends. Germline assignment: CDR1 MGHRA and CDR2 YSYEKL. CDR3 residues: CASSQGRRGGQGNYGYTF. Written as DNA, the CDR3 is TGCGCCAGCAGCCAGGGAAGACGGGGGGGCCAAGGAAACTATGGCTACACCTTC.

The chain links TRBV27 to TRBJ2-1; D remains unclear. The CDR3 length is 13 residues. Trimming removed 10 bases at V and 2 bases at J, with 12 bases between. Per germline, CDR1 MNHEY and CDR2 SMNVEV (reference sequence). The CDR3 bases are TGTGCCACTCTCTCGAGTACCTACAATGAGCAGTTCTTC. It codes for CATLSSTYNEQFF.